The sequence of this T cell receptor (beta chain) was determined in a study of cytotoxic CD8 clonotypes in ibrutinib-treated CLL. Investigators sought sequencing depths of between 1 in 200,000 and 1 in 1 million T cells. This table comes from immunoSEQ multiplex PCR, and its TCRdb copy is limited to in-frame clones, with some not included. The sample holds tens of thousands of clones; approximately 69% are singletons and the top ten take more than 10%. V lost 1 base to trimming and J lost 0 bases, with 7 bases between them. Per the germline V gene, CDR1 is SGHVS and CDR2 is FNYEAQ. The CDR3 has 14 residues.

The sequencing here drew on PBMCs, taken after 12 months of ibrutinib treatment. This rearrangement joins TRBV7-6 to TRBJ2-7; D possibly corresponds to TRBD2 (5 bases). The sequence was obtained from a human donor with chronic lymphocytic leukemia. In DNA, the CDR3 is TGTGCCAGCAGCTTAGGAGGGTTCTCCTACGAGCAGTACTTC. Residues: CASSLGGFSYEQYF.